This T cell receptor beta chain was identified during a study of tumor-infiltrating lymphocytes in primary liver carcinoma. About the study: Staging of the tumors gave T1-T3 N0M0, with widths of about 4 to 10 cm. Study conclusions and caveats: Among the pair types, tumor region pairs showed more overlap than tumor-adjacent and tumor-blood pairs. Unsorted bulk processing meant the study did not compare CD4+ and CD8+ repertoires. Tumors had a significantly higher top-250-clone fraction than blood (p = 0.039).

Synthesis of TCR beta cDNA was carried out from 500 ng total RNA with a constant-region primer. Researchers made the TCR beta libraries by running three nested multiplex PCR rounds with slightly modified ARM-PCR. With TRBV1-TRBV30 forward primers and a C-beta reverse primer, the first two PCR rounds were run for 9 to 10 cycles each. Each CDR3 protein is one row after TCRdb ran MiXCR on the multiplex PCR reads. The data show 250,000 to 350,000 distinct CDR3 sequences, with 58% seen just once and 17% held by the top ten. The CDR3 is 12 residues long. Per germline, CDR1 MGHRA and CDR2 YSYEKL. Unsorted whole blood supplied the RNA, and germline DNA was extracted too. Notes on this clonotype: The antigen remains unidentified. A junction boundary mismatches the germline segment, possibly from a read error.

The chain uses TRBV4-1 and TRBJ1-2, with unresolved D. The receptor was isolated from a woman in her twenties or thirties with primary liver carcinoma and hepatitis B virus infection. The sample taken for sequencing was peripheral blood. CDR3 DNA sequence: TGCGCCGGCAGCCAAGCGGGTAATGGCTACACCTTC. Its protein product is CAGSQAGNGYTF.